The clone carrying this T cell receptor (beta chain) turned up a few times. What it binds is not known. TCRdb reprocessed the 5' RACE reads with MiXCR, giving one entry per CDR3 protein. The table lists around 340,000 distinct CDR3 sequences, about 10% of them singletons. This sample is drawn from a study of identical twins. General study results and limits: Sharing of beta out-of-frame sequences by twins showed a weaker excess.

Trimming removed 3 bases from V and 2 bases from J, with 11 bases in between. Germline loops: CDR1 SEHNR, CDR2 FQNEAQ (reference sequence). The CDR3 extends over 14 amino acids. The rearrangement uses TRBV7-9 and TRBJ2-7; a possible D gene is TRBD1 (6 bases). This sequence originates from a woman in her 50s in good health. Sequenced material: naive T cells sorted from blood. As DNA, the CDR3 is TGTGCCAGCAGCTTCCCGGGACACCCCTACGAGCAGTACTTC. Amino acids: CASSFPGHPYEQYF. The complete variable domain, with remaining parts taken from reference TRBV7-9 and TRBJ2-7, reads DTGVSQNPRHKITKRGQNVTFRCDPISEHNRLYWYRQTLGQGPEFLTYFQNEAQLEKSRLLSDRFSAERPKGSFSTLEIQRTEQGDSAMYLCASSFPGHPYEQYFGPGTRLTVT.